This entry is about one TCR beta chain. The data are from a study of blood T cell repertoires in COVID-19. The germline CDR1 and CDR2 sequences are SGHVS and FNYEAQ. V was pared by 8 bases and J by 4 bases, with 6 bases of the junction left unmatched. This CDR3 region has 13 residues. Some clones are missing from TCRdb's copy, which holds only in-frame ones; the method was immunoSEQ multiplex PCR. Of 200,000 to 250,000 clones listed, about 79% are singletons. This TCR came from a woman aged 60 to 75 who had recovered from COVID-19. Material for sequencing was PBMCs or T cells enriched from blood (not recorded which). This rearrangement joins TRBV7-6 to TRBJ1-1; TRBD1 aligns across 8 bases. The CDR3 protein is CASGRTGSTEAFF. The DNA of the CDR3 is TGTGCCAGCGGGCGGACAGGGTCCACTGAAGCTTTCTTT. The variable domain in full, completed from reference TRBV7-6 and TRBJ1-1, reads GAGVSQSPRYKVTKRGQDVALRCDPISGHVSLYWYRQALGQGPEFLTYFNYEAQQDKSGLPNDRFSAERPEGSISTLTIQRTEQRDSAMYRCASGRTGSTEAFFGQGTRLTVV.